This TCR beta chain derives from a study of cytomegalovirus exposure and HLA in healthy donors. It was with 60 Vbeta and 13 Jbeta primers that the PCR ran. The protocol was immunoSEQ multiplex PCR, while the TCRdb copy is restricted to in-frame clones and leaves out a portion. The sample carries fewer than 200,000 clones, about 75% recorded once. Sequenced material: PBMCs. The sequence was collected from a female donor in good health and CMV-seronegative.

CDR3 sequence: CASYRGGTNTGELFF. The CDR3 bases are TGCGCCAGTTATAGGGGGGGGACCAACACCGGGGAGCTGTTTTTT. J is TRBJ2-2 and V is TRBV5-1, with D perhaps matching TRBD2 (7 bases). Trimming removed 8 bases from V and 2 bases from J, with 16 bases in between. Per germline, CDR1 SGHRS and CDR2 YFSETQ. This CDR3 contains 15 residues.